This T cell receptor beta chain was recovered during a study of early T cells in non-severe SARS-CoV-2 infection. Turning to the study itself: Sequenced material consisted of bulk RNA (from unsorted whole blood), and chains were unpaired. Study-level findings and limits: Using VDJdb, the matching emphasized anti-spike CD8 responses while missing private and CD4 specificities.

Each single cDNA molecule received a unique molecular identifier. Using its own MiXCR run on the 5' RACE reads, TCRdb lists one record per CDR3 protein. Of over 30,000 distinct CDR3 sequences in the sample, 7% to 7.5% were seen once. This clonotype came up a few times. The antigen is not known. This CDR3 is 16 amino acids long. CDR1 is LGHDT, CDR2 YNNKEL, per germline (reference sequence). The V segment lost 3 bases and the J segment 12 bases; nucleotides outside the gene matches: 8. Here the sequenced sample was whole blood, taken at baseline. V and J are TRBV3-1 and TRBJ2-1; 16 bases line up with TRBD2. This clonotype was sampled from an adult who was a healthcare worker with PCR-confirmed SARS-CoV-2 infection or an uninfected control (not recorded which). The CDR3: CASSQGLAGGIQRQFF. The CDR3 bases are TGTGCCAGCAGCCAGGGACTAGCGGGAGGGATACAAAGGCAGTTCTTC.